This TCR beta chain was captured by sequencing in a study of T cells in tumors after PD-1 blockade. Study details: Patients received pembrolizumab 200 mg every 3 weeks or cemiplimab 350 mg every 2 weeks. Blood samples averaged around 100,000 templates (range about 24,679-260,000) and 36,000 or so unique clonotypes.

This clone was observed a single time. Its antigen remains unidentified. J lost 7 bases, V lost 0 bases, and 3 bases had no gene match. Germline V gene sequence: CDR1 SGHNT, CDR2 YYREEE (reference sequence). CDR3 length: 13 residues. Findings and limits, study-wide: Blood contained about 40% of the tumor's TCR clonotypes.

Generated by immunoSEQ multiplex PCR, the TCRdb table keeps only in-frame clones and is missing some. The table includes some 43,000 clones, about 84% detected once. This chain links TRBV5-4 with TRBJ2-7, with 8 positions matching TRBD2. The sample consisted of PBMCs, taken before anti-PD-1 treatment. This TCR was sampled from a human donor with basal cell carcinoma. The CDR3 region is CASSLVSGEEQYF. In nucleotides, the CDR3 is TGTGCCAGCAGCTTGGTTAGCGGGGAGGAGCAGTACTTC.